What follows is one T cell receptor (beta chain) and its context. The CDR3 totals 15 residues. The V segment lost 5 bases and the J segment 2 bases; nucleotides outside the gene matches: 6. CDR1 is MNHNS and CDR2 is SASEGT in the germline V gene. CD4+ cells yielded CD45RA+ naive and CD45RA-negative memory subsets. The authors ran the assay at deep level. Original processing notes: ImmunoSEQ output held junction-only sequences without quality scores, so filtering differed. Only in-frame clones appear in the TCRdb table, and some are missing; sequencing was by immunoSEQ multiplex PCR. The V and J calls and clone size were taken over from that table, and D and trimming were inferred from the DNA. The data contain about a million clones, about 77% of them singletons. This entry is derived from a study of shared clonotypes between healthy human individuals. The wider study: Per donor, CD8 memory used one plate, CD8 naive used two, CD4 memory used three and CD4 naive used three.

The TCR comes from a man younger than 35 in good health. V and J are TRBV6-1 and TRBJ2-3, with 8 positions matching TRBD1. The sample consisted of memory CD4+ T cells sorted from blood. The subset here: CD45RA-negative fraction. The CDR3 region has the DNA TGTGCCAGCAGTCGGACAGGGACCAACACAGATACGCAGTATTTT. Its protein is CASSRTGTNTDTQYF.